Below, 9 T cell receptor beta chains from the same sample are listed, as sequenced in a study of T-cell memory formation after mild COVID-19. MiXCR, run by TCRdb on the 5' RACE reads, gives a single entry per CDR3 protein. The sample has some 210,000 distinct CDR3 sequences, approximately 16% seen once. Sequencing used PBMCs or a T cell subset sorted from them (not recorded which). The receptors were sampled from an adult woman who had mild COVID-19 (a few samples of this study predate the infection). Cell type and time point are not known.

This clonotype came up a few times. An end of the junction does not agree with germline; a read error may underlie this. The chain carries TRBV25-1 and TRBJ2-5, with 8 bases identical to TRBD1. Germline V gives CDR1 MGHDK, CDR2 SYGVNS. The CDR3 is made up of 18 amino acids. CDR3 protein: CVSSAGQHRGSLRETQYF. The CDR3 DNA follows: TGTGTCAGCAGTGCAGGCCAACACAGGGGGTCCTTAAGAGAGACCCAGTACTTC.

J is TRBJ2-3 and V is TRBV9, with a weak D call TRBD2 (6 bases). V shed 4 bases and J shed 1 base, with 16 bases lying between them. Germline CDR1 and CDR2: SGDLS and YYNGEE. There are 16 residues in the CDR3. The DNA for the CDR3 is TGTGCCAGCAGCCCCGGGATAGCGGACCGCACAGATACGCAGTATTTT. Translation gives CASSPGIADRTDTQYF.

The rearrangement links TRBV15 to TRBJ1-5; D gene ambiguous. Germline V gives CDR1 LNHNV, CDR2 YYDKDF (reference sequence). V shed 6 bases and J shed 7 bases, with 19 bases lying between them. The CDR3 spans 15 residues. The CDR3 loop reads CATSPPHRGLQPQHF. The CDR3 nucleotides read TGTGCCACCAGTCCCCCCCATCGAGGCTTGCAGCCCCAGCATTTT.

The chain is built from TRBV5-1 and TRBJ1-1; D possibly corresponds to TRBD1 (6 bases). V lost 5 bases and J 0 bases, leaving 14 bases between the germline ends. Germline V gives CDR1 SGHRS, CDR2 YFSETQ. The CDR3 extends over 15 amino acids. CDR3 sequence: CASSPGAAMNTEAFF. Here the CDR3 DNA reads TGCGCCAGCAGTCCGGGGGCAGCCATGAACACTGAAGCTTTCTTT.

This clonotype has just a few counts. This rearrangement joins TRBV18 to TRBJ1-3; D possibly corresponds to TRBD1 (6 bases). CDR1 and CDR2 (germline): KGHSH, LQKENI. CDR3 length: 15 amino acids. The V and J ends lost 1 base and 2 bases respectively, with 9 bases between them. The CDR3 DNA follows: TGTGCCAGCTCACCACTGGACAGCCCTGGAAACACCATATATTTT. It codes for CASSPLDSPGNTIYF.

This clonotype was observed many times. The V call is TRBV5-1, the J call TRBJ2-7; either TRBD1 or TRBD2 may supply D (5 bases each). Per germline, CDR1 SGHRS and CDR2 YFSETQ. V was cut by 4 bases and J by 5 bases, with 13 bases left in between. The CDR3 covers 13 residues. Here the CDR3 reads CASSVGTLDEQYF. For the CDR3, the DNA is TGCGCCAGCAGCGTCGGGACGTTAGACGAGCAGTACTTC.

The rearrangement links TRBV12-3 or TRBV12-4 to TRBJ2-2; D not resolved. This CDR3 spans 12 amino acids. Trimming cost V 8 bases and J 3 bases, with 7 bases left between them. Written as DNA, the CDR3 is TGTGCCAGCGGATTAGACACCGGGGAGCTGTTTTTT. It specifies CASGLDTGELFF.

J is TRBJ2-2 and V is TRBV11-2, with 9 bases aligning to TRBD1. Germline loops: CDR1 SGHAT, CDR2 FQNNGV. This CDR3 spans 16 amino acids. V shed 5 bases and J 2 bases; nucleotides not matched to a gene: 6. DNA for the CDR3: TGTGCCAGCAGCGGCCGGGACAGGGTCAACACCGGGGAGCTGTTTTTT. Its translation: CASSGRDRVNTGELFF.

This chain links TRBV20-1 with TRBJ2-3; 8 bases agree with TRBD2. Germline V gives CDR1 DFQATT, CDR2 SNEGSKA (reference sequence). V lost 6 bases to trimming and J lost 2 bases; unmatched junction nucleotides: 7. This CDR3 contains 14 residues. The CDR3 reads CSAPRSGNTDTQYF. The CDR3 nucleotides read TGCAGTGCGCCCCGTAGCGGGAACACAGATACGCAGTATTTT.